This is a list of T cell receptor beta chains from one sample in a study of blood T cell repertoires in COVID-19. Here immunoSEQ multiplex PCR was the method, and the copy in TCRdb shows in-frame clones only, minus some. There are 200,000 to 300,000 clones in the sample; approximately 84% occur only once, and 4% lies in the top ten. The source material was peripheral blood. The receptors here all came from a man aged 50 to 60 with acute or convalescent COVID-19. CDR3s leave out the opening cysteine and the closing phenylalanine or tryptophan.

TRBV7-9,TRBJ1-2,ASSSDSRGYT
TRBV5-1,TRBJ1-6,ASSPAFGQGHPYNSPLH
TRBV19,TRBJ1-5,ASSIVTGDSSNQPQH
TRBV9,TRBJ1-2,ASSVTAGTTYGYT
TRBV15,TRBJ2-4,ATSRDLKPPTGNIQY
TRBV9,TRBJ1-2,ASSVGSRVEGYYGYT
TRBV18,TRBJ1-5,ASSLLDRNFNQPQH
TRBV5-1,TRBJ2-7,ASSTSGSSYEQY
TRBV11-2,TRBJ2-7,ASSLGRVNEQY
TRBV19,TRBJ2-2,ASSNMGGATGELF
TRBV9,TRBJ2-7,ASSAHAQGRPYEQY
TRBV4-1,TRBJ2-5,ASSQEDRGGETQY
TRBV11-2,TRBJ2-7,ASSRVQGGGYEQY
TRBV10-3,TRBJ1-5,AISLQGGNQPQH
TRBV5-4,TRBJ2-7,ASSPTEGEGFYEQY
TRBV10-3,TRBJ1-1,ATSGAGATEAF
TRBV5-1,TRBJ2-5,ASSLAGTSGKETQY
TRBV6-6,TRBJ2-7,ASSQGVYEQY
TRBV6-5,TRBJ2-1,ATSRREYNEQF
TRBV19,TRBJ2-7,ASSTRGSGSYEQY
TRBV11-1,TRBJ1-1,ASSRGQMMNTEAF
TRBV2,TRBJ1-1,ASRSQGLAF
TRBV7-9,TRBJ2-7,ASSTRTSGAREQY
TRBV6-1,TRBJ2-7,ASSQAGQGFYEQY
TRBV5-1,TRBJ1-4,ASSALRDSYILQHHEKLF
TRBV11-3,TRBJ2-1,ASSLEASGRYNEQF
TRBV29-1,TRBJ2-1,SVESGEYNEQF
TRBV6-5,TRBJ1-1,ASSYGRLRGTEAF
TRBV5-4,TRBJ2-2,ATSTAGGTGELF
TRBV12-5,TRBJ2-7,ASGLLNTGYEQY
TRBV29-1,TRBJ1-1,SVVKGQGDYGL
TRBV9,TRBJ2-1,ASSVASGREVF
TRBV7-9,TRBJ2-1,ASSSSSSGRSRKF
TRBV28,TRBJ1-1,ASSLTGVLKTEAF
TRBV30,TRBJ2-2,AWSEAVFANTGELF
TRBV14,TRBJ1-6,ASSRPTGGSPLH
TRBV3-1/TRBV3-2,TRBJ1-3,ASSLRGSGNTIY
TRBV28,TRBJ2-7,AISGGPYEQY
TRBV18,TRBJ1-5,ASSPSSDQPQH
TRBV5-6,TRBJ1-5,ASSGQGPQPQH
TRBV4-2,TRBJ1-5,ASSPRASDPGQPQH
TRBV2,TRBJ1-2,ASSEIDAGGYT
TRBV27,TRBJ1-6,ASSFTGQGNSPLH
TRBV4-2,TRBJ2-3,ASSTVAGGVDTQY
TRBV29-1,TRBJ2-7,SVEQGTTNYEQY
TRBV14,TRBJ2-1,ASSQQGVLDNEQF
TRBV5-1,TRBJ1-6,ASSPTPGGPYSPLH
TRBV10-3,TRBJ2-5,AISDRGQETQY
TRBV29-1,TRBJ1-4,SVETGYNEKLF
TRBV28,TRBJ1-2,ASSPGQGSRGYT
TRBV6-5,TRBJ2-1,ATRTESYNEQF
TRBV14,TRBJ2-7,ASSQAHLGLADYEQY
TRBV7-9,TRBJ1-2,ASSGRQLANYGYT
TRBV5-1,TRBJ1-4,ASSLVTGSLATNEKLF
TRBV5-8,TRBJ2-1,ASSLVTGTSGNNEQF
TRBV7-3,TRBJ2-1,ASSRTTSGGSSYNEQF
TRBV12-5,TRBJ1-4,ASGTGTGVPNDKLF
TRBV15,TRBJ2-1,ATSRVATSGGWNEQF